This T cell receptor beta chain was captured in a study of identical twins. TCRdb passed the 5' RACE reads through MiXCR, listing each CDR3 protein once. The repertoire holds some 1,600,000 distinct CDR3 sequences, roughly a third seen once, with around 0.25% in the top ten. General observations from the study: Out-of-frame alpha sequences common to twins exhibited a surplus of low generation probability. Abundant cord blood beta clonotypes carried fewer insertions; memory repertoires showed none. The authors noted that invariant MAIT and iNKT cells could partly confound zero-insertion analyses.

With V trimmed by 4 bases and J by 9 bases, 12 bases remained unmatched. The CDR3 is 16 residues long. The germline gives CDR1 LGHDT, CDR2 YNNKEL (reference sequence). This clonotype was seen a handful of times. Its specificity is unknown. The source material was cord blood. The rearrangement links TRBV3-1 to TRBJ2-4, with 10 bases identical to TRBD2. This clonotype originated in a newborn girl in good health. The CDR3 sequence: CASSRRTSGDRIIQYF. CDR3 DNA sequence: TGTGCCAGCAGCCGCAGAACTAGCGGGGATAGGATCATTCAGTACTTC.